Following are 20 T cell receptor beta chains from one sample sequenced in a study of human T cells and chemical hapten exposure. TCRdb re-called the RACE reads with MiXCR, one entry per CDR3 protein. The sample includes under 95,000 distinct CDR3 sequences, approximately 10% seen only once; the top ten take around 3%. Time point here: healthy volunteer bleed at 2 weeks. Total RNA was isolated from unfractionated whole blood. Sequenced sample: whole blood. The receptors come from a female donor in good health. Some clones in this sample may be carry-over from other donors' samples.

Only a few counts were recorded for this clonotype. CDR3 protein: CASSPRGETQYF. CDR3 DNA: TGTGCCAGCAGCCCGCGGGGAGAGACCCAGTACTTC. The chain combines TRBV3-1 with TRBJ2-5; weak D call: TRBD2 (6 bases). The CDR3 consists of 12 residues. V was clipped by 4 bases and J by 4 bases, with 7 bases between them. Germline V CDR1 and CDR2: LGHDT, YNNKEL (reference sequence).

V is TRBV6-5 and J is TRBJ2-3; 13 nucleotides match TRBD2. The CDR3 totals 18 residues. Losses at the gene ends were 6 bases for V and 4 bases for J; bases not matched to a gene: 13. Germline assignment: CDR1 MNHEY and CDR2 SVGAGI. The CDR3, as DNA: TGTGCCAGCAGCTTCCTGACTAGCGGGAGGTCCGGGGCAGATACGCAGTATTTT. As protein: CASSFLTSGRSGADTQYF.

In its sample, this clonotype was seen a few times. This rearrangement joins TRBV6-1 to TRBJ2-7; 7 nucleotides align to TRBD2. CDR1 and CDR2 from the germline V gene are MNHNS and SASEGT. The CDR3 consists of 18 residues. V was clipped by 3 bases and J by 0 bases; unmatched bases: 14. The DNA for the CDR3 is TGTGCCAGCAGTGAGCCTTCTACTAGCGCCTACAGCTCCTACGAGCAGTACTTC. Its protein is CASSEPSTSAYSSYEQYF.

The V gene is TRBV29-1, the J gene TRBJ2-5; D ambiguous. Trimming shortened V by 4 bases and J by 2 bases, and 14 bases separated the two germline ends. The CDR3 loop spans 14 amino acids. Germline V gene sequence: CDR1 SQVTM, CDR2 ANQGSEA. CDR3 bases: TGCAGCGTTGTCCCCACGAGTAGGCAAGAGACCCAGTACTTC. It translates to CSVVPTSRQETQYF.

This clonotype was seen more than once but under ten times. The chain is built from TRBV29-1 and TRBJ2-7; perhaps D is TRBD1 or TRBD2 (5 bases each). The CDR3 covers 12 residues. Germline lookup yields CDR1 SQVTM and CDR2 ANQGSEA. Trimming removed 6 bases from V and 5 bases from J, with 14 bases in between. The CDR3 sequence: CSVQDRGDEQYF. For the CDR3, the DNA is TGCAGCGTACAAGATAGGGGAGACGAGCAGTACTTC.

This clonotype has only a few counts. The rearrangement links TRBV6-1 to TRBJ1-1; D gene uncertain. V was trimmed by 0 bases and J by 11 bases, leaving 7 bases between them. CDR1 is MNHNS, CDR2 SASEGT, per germline. This CDR3 comprises 11 residues. The CDR3 protein is CASSEAWNAFF. CDR3 coding DNA: TGTGCCAGCAGTGAAGCCTGGAATGCTTTCTTT.

In its sample, this clonotype was seen a few times. V usage is TRBV7-9 and J usage is TRBJ2-6; TRBD1 might be the D (6 bases). This CDR3 has 18 amino acids. V was cut by 5 bases and J by 1 base, with 18 bases left in between. CDR1 is SEHNR and CDR2 is FQNEAQ in the germline V gene (reference sequence). The CDR3 region has the DNA TGTGCCAGCAGCCGGCGGGCAGGGGTATTGTCTGGGGCCAACGTCCTGACTTTC. It yields the protein CASSRRAGVLSGANVLTF. Drawing the rest from reference TRBV7-9 and TRBJ2-6, the complete variable domain is DTGVSQNPRHKITKRGQNVTFRCDPISEHNRLYWYRQTLGQGPEFLTYFQNEAQLEKSRLLSDRFSAERPKGSFSTLEIQRTEQGDSAMYLCASSRRAGVLSGANVLTFGAGSRLTVL.

This clonotype showed up many times. V is TRBV6-5 and J is TRBJ1-6; D ambiguous. The CDR3 contains 14 residues. V was cut by 2 bases and J by 7 bases, with 9 bases left in between. The V gene's germline CDR1 is MNHEY and CDR2 SVGAGI. CDR3 in DNA: TGTGCCAGCAGTTACGCGGGATGGAATTCACCCCTCCACTTT. It translates to CASSYAGWNSPLHF.

The chain joins TRBV2 to TRBJ2-5, with D unclear. This CDR3 comprises 13 residues. Germline V CDR1 and CDR2: SNHLY, FYNNEI. V was cut by 0 bases and J by 4 bases, with 6 bases left in between. The CDR3 DNA follows: TGTGCCAGCAGTGAAGCGCTAGTAGAGACCCAGTACTTC. Translated: CASSEALVETQYF.

In this sample, this clonotype turned up a few times. The genes are TRBV10-3 and TRBJ2-5, with 11 nucleotides matching TRBD2. Germline V gene lookup returns CDR1 ENHRY and CDR2 SYGVKD. The CDR3 totals 19 residues. With 0 bases clipped from V and 0 bases from J, the junction kept 9 bases outside the gene matches. The CDR3 reads CAISESTTSGRTYQETQYF. In DNA form, the CDR3 reads TGTGCCATCAGTGAGTCGACTACTAGCGGGAGAACGTACCAAGAGACCCAGTACTTC.

This clonotype showed up many times. J is TRBJ2-1 and V is TRBV6-5, with D possibly matching TRBD2 (5 bases). V shed 5 bases and J shed 7 bases, with 9 bases lying between them. The CDR3 spans 12 residues. CDR1 and CDR2 from the germline V gene are MNHEY and SVGAGI. CDR3: CASSRDGNEQFF. Here the CDR3 DNA reads TGTGCCAGCAGTCGGGATGGGAATGAGCAGTTCTTC.

This clonotype was detected a few times. The chain uses TRBV5-4 and TRBJ2-1; 8 bases align to TRBD2. The germline V gene encodes CDR1 SGHNT and CDR2 YYREEE (reference sequence). J lost 4 bases, V lost 0 bases, and 3 bases had no gene match. CDR3 length: 15 residues. CDR3 loop: CASSLESGSYNEQFF. The CDR3 DNA reads as TGTGCCAGCAGCTTGGAAAGCGGGAGTTACAATGAGCAGTTCTTC. The full variable domain, rest sourced from reference TRBV5-4 and TRBJ2-1, is ETGVTQSPTHLIKTRGQQVTLRCSSQSGHNTVSWYQQALGQGPQFIFQYYREEENGRGNFPPRFSGLQFPNYSSELNVNALELDDSALYLCASSLESGSYNEQFFGPGTRLTVL.

This clonotype was observed a handful of times. The gene calls are TRBV2 and TRBJ2-3, with D tentatively TRBD2 (5 bases). The CDR3 runs 14 residues. V lost 9 bases to trimming and J lost 4 bases, with 17 bases between them. Germline V CDR1 and CDR2: SNHLY, FYNNEI. CDR3 residues: CASRRQSVADTQYF. The CDR3 DNA reads TGTGCCAGTAGGAGGCAGTCGGTGGCAGATACGCAGTATTTT.

This clonotype has ten or more counts. The chain is built from TRBV6-6 and TRBJ2-2; the D gene is possibly TRBD1 (5 bases). CDR1 and CDR2 from the germline V gene are MNHNY and SVGAGI (reference sequence). The CDR3 runs to 16 residues. Deletions cut 7 bases from V and 0 bases from J, with 15 bases between. CDR3 sequence reads: CASIPRVPTNTGELFF. Here the CDR3 DNA reads TGTGCCAGCATACCCAGGGTTCCCACGAACACCGGGGAGCTGTTTTTT.

The sample holds many counts of this clonotype. This sequence joins TRBV5-1 and TRBJ2-7, with D possibly matching TRBD1 (6 bases). Germline V CDR1 and CDR2: SGHRS, YFSETQ. The CDR3 is 14 residues long. Between the trimmed V and J ends, which lost 2 bases and 5 bases, there was a span of 14 bases. CDR3 loop: CASSLGGSENEQYF. Here the CDR3 DNA reads TGCGCCAGCAGCTTAGGGGGTTCGGAGAACGAGCAGTACTTC.

The chain joins TRBV29-1 to TRBJ1-5, with 10 bases fitting TRBD1. V lost 2 bases to trimming and J lost 4 bases; unmatched junction nucleotides: 8. The germline V gene encodes CDR1 SQVTM and CDR2 ANQGSEA. The CDR3 consists of 16 residues. For the CDR3, the DNA is TGCAGCGTTGAATCTCAGGGACAGGGGCTAAATCAGCCCCAGCATTTT. It yields the protein CSVESQGQGLNQPQHF.

J is TRBJ1-5 and V is TRBV28, with D maybe TRBD1 (5 bases). CDR1 and CDR2 (germline): MDHEN, SYDVKM. V lost 3 bases to trimming and J lost 7 bases, with 19 bases between them. This CDR3 has 16 residues. For the CDR3, the DNA is TGTGCCAGCAGTTTCTGGGGGATAAGGGGCGGACAGCCCCAGCATTTT. Amino acid sequence: CASSFWGIRGGQPQHF.

In this sample, this clonotype turned up a few times. V gene TRBV18 combines with J gene TRBJ1-1, with D maybe TRBD1 (6 bases). Germline V lookup: CDR1 KGHSH, CDR2 LQKENI. The CDR3 extends over 14 amino acids. The V gene lost 3 bases and the J gene lost 5 bases, with 13 bases spanning the gap. This CDR3 is CASSPLQGVTEAFF. CDR3 nucleotides: TGTGCCAGCTCACCGCTACAGGGTGTGACTGAAGCTTTCTTT.

V usage is TRBV6-1 and J usage is TRBJ1-1; D might be TRBD1 (6 bases). Germline V gene data show CDR1 as MNHNS and CDR2 as SASEGT. V lost 8 bases and J lost 1, with 8 bases in between. CDR3 length: 12 residues. The CDR3 reads CASSGQNTEAFF. The CDR3 DNA sequence: TGTGCCAGCTCGGGACAGAACACTGAAGCTTTCTTT.

This clonotype was observed many times. The chain has TRBV29-1 and TRBJ2-2; 8 bases map to TRBD1. V lost 7 bases to trimming and J lost 5 bases; unmatched junction nucleotides: 3. Per germline, CDR1 SQVTM and CDR2 ANQGSEA. The CDR3 contains 12 residues. The CDR3 coding sequence is TGCAGCGCACAGGGGGTTACCGGGGAGCTGTTTTTT. Translated, it gives CSAQGVTGELFF.